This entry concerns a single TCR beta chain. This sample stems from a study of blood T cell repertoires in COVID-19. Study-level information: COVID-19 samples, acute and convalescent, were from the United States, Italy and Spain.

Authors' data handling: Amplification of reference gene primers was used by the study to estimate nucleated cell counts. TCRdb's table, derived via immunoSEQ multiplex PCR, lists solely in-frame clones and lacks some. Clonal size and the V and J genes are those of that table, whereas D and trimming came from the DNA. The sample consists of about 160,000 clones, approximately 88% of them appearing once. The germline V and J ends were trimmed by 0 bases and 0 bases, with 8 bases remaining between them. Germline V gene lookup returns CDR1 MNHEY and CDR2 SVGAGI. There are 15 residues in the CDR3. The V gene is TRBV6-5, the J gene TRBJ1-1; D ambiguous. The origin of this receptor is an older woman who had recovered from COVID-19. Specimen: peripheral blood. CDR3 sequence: CASSYSGSLNTEAFF. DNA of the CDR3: TGTGCCAGCAGTTACTCGGGGAGCCTGAACACTGAAGCTTTCTTT.